The clone carrying this T cell receptor beta chain was counted only a few times. Clones were sequenced by immunoSEQ multiplex PCR, and TCRdb holds only the in-frame ones, with some missing. The table lists 77,000 or so clones, roughly 87% of them singletons. The source of the sample is a study of T cell responses to AZD1222 COVID-19 vaccine. The material was peripheral blood, obtained 28 days after the second AZD1222 dose. The origin of this receptor is an adult who received the AZD1222 COVID-19 vaccine.

The CDR3 DNA is TGTGCCACCAGCAGCGGACAGCTAAATGAAAAACTGTTTTTT. Translating gives CATSSGQLNEKLFF. The rearrangement links TRBV15 to TRBJ1-4, with D possibly being TRBD1 (6 bases). Germline CDR1 reads LNHNV; CDR2 reads YYDKDF (reference sequence). The V end was cut by 3 bases, the J end by 5 bases, with 10 bases between. The CDR3 consists of 14 residues.